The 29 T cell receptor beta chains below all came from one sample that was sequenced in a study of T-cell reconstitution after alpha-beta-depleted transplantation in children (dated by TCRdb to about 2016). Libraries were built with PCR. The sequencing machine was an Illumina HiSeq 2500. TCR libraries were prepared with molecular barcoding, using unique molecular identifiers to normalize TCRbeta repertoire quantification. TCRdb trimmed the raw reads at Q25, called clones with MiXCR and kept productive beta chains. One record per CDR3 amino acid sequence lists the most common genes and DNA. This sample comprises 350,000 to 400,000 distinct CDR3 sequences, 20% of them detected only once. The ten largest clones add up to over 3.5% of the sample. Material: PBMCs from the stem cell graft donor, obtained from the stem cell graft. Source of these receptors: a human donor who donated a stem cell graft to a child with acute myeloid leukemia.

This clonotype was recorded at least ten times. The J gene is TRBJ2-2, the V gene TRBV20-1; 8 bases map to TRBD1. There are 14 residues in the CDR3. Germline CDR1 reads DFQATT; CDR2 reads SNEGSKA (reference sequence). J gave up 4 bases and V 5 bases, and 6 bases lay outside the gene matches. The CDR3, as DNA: TGCAGTGCTTTAGGACAGGGCGGCACCGGGGAGCTGTTTTTT. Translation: CSALGQGGTGELFF.

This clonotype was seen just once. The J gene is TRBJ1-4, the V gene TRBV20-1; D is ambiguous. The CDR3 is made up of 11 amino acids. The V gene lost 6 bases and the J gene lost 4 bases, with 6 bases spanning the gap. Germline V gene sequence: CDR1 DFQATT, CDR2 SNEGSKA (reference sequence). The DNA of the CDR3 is TGCAGTGCGGGATATAATGAAAAACTGTTTTTT. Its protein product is CSAGYNEKLFF.

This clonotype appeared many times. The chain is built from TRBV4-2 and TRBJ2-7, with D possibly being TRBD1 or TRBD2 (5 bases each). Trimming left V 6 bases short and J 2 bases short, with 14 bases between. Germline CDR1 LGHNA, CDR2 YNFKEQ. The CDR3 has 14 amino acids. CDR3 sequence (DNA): TGTGCCAGCAGGACCGGGACGTTCCCCTACGAGCAGTACTTC. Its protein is CASRTGTFPYEQYF.

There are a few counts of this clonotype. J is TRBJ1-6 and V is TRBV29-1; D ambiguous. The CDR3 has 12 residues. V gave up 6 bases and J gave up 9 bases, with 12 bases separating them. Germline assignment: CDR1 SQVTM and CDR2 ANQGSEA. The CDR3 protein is CSVREGTSPLHF. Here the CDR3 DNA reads TGCAGCGTAAGGGAGGGAACTTCACCCCTCCACTTT.

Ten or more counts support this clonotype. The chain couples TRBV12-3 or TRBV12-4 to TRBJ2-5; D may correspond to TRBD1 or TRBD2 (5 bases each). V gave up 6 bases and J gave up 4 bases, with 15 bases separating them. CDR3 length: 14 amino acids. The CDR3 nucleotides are TGTGCCAGCAGCCTCGGGACGGCACGAGAGACCCAGTACTTC. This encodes CASSLGTARETQYF.

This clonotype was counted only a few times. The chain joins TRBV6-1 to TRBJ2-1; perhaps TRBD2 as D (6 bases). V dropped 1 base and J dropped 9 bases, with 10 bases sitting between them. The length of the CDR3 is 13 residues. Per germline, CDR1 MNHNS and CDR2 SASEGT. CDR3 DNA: TGTGCCAGCAGTGAAGGTGCGGGGTCTGAGCAGTTCTTC. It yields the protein CASSEGAGSEQFF.

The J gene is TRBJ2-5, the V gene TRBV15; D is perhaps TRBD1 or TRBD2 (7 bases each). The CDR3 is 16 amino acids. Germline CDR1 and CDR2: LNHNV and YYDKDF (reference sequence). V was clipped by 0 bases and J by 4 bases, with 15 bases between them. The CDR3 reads CATSRDRGRGGETQYF. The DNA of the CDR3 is TGTGCCACCAGCAGAGATCGGGGCAGGGGGGGAGAGACCCAGTACTTC.

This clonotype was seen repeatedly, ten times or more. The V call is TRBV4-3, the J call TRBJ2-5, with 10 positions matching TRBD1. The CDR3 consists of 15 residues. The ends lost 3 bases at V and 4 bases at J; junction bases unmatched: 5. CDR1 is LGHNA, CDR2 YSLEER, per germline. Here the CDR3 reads CASSQLGQGTETQYF. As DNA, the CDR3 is TGCGCCAGCAGCCAGTTGGGACAGGGGACAGAGACCCAGTACTTC.

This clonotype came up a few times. As DNA, the CDR3 is TGTGCCAGCAGTCCACCGGGCCAGGCGACAAACATTCAGTACTTC. It encodes CASSPPGQATNIQYF. The gene calls are TRBV12-3 or TRBV12-4 and TRBJ2-4; D ambiguous. This CDR3 contains 15 residues. V shed 5 bases and J shed 6 bases, with 17 bases lying between them.

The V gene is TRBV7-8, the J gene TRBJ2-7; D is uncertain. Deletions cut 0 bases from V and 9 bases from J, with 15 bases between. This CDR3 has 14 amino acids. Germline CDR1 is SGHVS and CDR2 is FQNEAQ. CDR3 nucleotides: TGTGCCAGCAGCTTAGCGTCGGACGGTATGGGGCAGTACTTC. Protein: CASSLASDGMGQYF.

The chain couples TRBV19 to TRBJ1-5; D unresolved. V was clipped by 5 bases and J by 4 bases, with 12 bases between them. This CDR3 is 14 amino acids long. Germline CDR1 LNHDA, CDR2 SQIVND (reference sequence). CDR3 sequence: CASSWSTGNQPQHF. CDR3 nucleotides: TGTGCCAGTAGTTGGTCGACTGGGAATCAGCCCCAGCATTTT. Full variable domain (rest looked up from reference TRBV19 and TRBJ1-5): DGGITQSPKYLFRKEGQNVTLSCEQNLNHDAMYWYRQDPGQGLRLIYYSQIVNDFQKGDIAEGYSVSREKKESFPLTVTSAQKNPTAFYLCASSWSTGNQPQHFGDGTRLSIL.

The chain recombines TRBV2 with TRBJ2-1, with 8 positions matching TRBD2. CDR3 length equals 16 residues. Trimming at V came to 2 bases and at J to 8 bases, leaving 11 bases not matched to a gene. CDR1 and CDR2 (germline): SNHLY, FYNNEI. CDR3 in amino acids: CASSEWASGPNYEQFF. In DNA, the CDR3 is TGTGCCAGCAGTGAATGGGCTAGCGGGCCAAATTATGAGCAGTTCTTC.

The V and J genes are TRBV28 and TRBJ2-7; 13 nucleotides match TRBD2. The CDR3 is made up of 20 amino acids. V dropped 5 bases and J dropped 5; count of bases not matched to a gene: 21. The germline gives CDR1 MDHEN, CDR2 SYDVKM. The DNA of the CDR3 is TGTGCCAGCAGTCAAACCGAAAGCCTTACTAGCGGGAGGGACGGCGACGAGCAGTACTTC. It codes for CASSQTESLTSGRDGDEQYF.

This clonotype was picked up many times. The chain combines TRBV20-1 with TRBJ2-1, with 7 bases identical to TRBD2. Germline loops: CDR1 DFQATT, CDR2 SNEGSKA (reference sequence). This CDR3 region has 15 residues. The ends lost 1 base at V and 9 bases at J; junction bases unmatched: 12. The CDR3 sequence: CSARVVETSSVEQFF. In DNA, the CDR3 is TGCAGTGCTAGAGTTGTGGAGACTAGCTCTGTTGAGCAGTTCTTC.

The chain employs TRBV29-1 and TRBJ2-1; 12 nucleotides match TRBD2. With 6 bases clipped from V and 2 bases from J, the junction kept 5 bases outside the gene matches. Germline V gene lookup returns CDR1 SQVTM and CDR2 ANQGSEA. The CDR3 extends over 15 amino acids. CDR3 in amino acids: CSVPLAGGAYNEQFF. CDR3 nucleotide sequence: TGCAGCGTGCCTCTAGCGGGAGGGGCCTACAATGAGCAGTTCTTC.

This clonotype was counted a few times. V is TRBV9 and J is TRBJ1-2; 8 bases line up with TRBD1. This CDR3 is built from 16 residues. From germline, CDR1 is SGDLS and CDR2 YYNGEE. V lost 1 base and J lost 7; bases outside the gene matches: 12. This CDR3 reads CASSVRSQDRDSGYTF. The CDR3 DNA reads TGTGCCAGCAGCGTAAGGTCCCAGGACAGGGACTCTGGCTACACCTTC. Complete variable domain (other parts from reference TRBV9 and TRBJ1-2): DSGVTQTPKHLITATGQRVTLRCSPRSGDLSVYWYQQSLDQGLQFLIQYYNGEERAKGNILERFSAQQFPDLHSELNLSSLELGDSALYFCASSVRSQDRDSGYTFGSGTRLTVV.

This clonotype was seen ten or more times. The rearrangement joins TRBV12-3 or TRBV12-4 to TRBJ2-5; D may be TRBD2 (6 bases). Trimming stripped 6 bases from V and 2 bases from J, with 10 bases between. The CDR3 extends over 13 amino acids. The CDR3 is CASSPGLQETQYF. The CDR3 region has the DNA TGTGCCAGCAGCCCGGGACTGCAAGAGACCCAGTACTTC.

CDR3 in amino acids: CASSQDPSGTDTQYF. The DNA for the CDR3 is TGCGCCAGCAGCCAAGATCCTAGCGGGACAGATACGCAGTATTTT. The rearrangement links TRBV4-3 to TRBJ2-3, with 8 bases aligning to TRBD2. The germline gives CDR1 LGHNA, CDR2 YSLEER. V gave up 0 bases and J gave up 3 bases; unmatched junction bases: 2. The CDR3 has 15 amino acids.

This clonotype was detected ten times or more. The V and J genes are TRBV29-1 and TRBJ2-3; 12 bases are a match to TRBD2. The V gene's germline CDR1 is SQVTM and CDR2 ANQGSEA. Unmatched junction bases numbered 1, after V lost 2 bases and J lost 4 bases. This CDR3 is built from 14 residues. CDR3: CSVELAGGADTQYF. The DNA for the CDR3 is TGCAGCGTTGAACTAGCGGGAGGGGCAGATACGCAGTATTTT.

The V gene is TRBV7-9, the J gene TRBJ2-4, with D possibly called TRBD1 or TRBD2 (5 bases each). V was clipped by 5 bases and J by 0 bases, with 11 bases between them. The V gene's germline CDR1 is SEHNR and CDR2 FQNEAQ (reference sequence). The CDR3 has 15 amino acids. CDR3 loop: CASSPKGRAKNIQYF. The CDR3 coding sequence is TGTGCCAGCAGCCCCAAGGGGAGAGCCAAAAACATTCAGTACTTC.

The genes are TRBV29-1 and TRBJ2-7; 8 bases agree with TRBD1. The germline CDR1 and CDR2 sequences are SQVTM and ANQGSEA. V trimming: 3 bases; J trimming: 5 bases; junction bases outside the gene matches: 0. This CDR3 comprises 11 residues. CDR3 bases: TGCAGCGTTGAGGGACAGGACGAGCAGTACTTC. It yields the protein CSVEGQDEQYF.

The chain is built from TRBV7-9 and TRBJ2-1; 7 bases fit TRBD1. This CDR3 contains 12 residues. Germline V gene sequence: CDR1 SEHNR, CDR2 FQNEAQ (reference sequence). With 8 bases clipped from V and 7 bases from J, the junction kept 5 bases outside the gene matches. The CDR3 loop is CASQTGSNEQFF. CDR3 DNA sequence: TGTGCCAGCCAGACAGGGTCGAATGAGCAGTTCTTC.

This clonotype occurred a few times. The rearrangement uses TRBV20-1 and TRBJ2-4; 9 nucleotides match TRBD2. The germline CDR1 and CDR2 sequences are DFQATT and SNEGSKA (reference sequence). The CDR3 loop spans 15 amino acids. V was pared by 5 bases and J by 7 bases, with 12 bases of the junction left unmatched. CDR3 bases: TGCAGTGCTCTTAGCGGGAGTCACCGGGGGAACATTCAGTACTTC. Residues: CSALSGSHRGNIQYF.

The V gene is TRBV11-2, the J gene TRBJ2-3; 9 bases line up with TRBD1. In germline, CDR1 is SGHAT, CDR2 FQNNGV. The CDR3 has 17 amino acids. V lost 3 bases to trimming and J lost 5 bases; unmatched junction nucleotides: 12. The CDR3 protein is CASSFSTPGQGRDTQYF. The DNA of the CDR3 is TGTGCCAGCAGCTTTTCTACACCGGGACAGGGCAGAGATACGCAGTATTTT.

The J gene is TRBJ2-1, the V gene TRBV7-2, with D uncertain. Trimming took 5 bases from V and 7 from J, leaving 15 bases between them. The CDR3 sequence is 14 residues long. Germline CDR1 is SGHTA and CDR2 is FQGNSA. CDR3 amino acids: CASSRVKDWNEQFF. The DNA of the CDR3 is TGTGCCAGCAGCCGGGTTAAGGATTGGAATGAGCAGTTCTTC.

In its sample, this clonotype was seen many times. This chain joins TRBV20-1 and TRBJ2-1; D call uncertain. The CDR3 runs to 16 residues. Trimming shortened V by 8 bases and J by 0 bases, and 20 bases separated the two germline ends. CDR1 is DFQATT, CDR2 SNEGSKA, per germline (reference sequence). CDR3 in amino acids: CSTPWSESSSYNEQFF. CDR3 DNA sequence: TGCAGTACCCCCTGGTCGGAGTCCAGCTCCTACAATGAGCAGTTCTTC.

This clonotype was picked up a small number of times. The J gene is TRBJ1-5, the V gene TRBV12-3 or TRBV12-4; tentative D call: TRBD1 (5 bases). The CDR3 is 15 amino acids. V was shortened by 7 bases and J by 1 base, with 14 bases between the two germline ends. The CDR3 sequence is CASISGGTSNQPQHF. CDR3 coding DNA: TGTGCCAGCATCTCGGGGGGGACGAGCAATCAGCCCCAGCATTTT.

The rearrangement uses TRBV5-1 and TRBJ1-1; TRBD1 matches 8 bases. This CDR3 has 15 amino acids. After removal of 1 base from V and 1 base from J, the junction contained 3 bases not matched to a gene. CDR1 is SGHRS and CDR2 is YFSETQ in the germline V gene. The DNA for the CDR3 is TGCGCCAGCAGCTTGAGGACAGGGCCGAACACTGAAGCTTTCTTT. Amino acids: CASSLRTGPNTEAFF.

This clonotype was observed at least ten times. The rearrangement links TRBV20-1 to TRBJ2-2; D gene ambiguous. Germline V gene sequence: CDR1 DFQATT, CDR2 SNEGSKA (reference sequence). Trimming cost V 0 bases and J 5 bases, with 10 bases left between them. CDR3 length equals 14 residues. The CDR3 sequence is CSARDTRLTGELFF. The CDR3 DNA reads TGCAGTGCTAGAGATACTCGGCTAACCGGGGAGCTGTTTTTT.